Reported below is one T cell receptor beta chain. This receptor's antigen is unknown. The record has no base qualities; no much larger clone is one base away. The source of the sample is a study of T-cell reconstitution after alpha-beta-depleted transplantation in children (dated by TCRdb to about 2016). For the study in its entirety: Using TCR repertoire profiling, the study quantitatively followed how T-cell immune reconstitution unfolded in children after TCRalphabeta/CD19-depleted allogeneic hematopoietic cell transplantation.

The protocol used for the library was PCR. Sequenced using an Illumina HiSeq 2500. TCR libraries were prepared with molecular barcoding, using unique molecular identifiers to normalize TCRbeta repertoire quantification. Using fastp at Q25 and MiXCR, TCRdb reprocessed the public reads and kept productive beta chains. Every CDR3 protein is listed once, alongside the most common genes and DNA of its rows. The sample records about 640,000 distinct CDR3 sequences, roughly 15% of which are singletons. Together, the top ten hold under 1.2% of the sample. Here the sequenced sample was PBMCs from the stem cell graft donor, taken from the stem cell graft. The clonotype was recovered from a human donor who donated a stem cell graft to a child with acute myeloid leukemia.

The bases read TGTGCCAGCTCACCAACCTCCCGAGGGTCCACAGATACGCAGTATTTT. Translated, this gives CASSPTSRGSTDTQYF. The V and J segments used are TRBV18 and TRBJ2-3, with TRBD2 tentatively as D gene (5 bases match). CDR3 length: 16 amino acids, cysteine to phenylalanine. The entry retains the CDR3 DNA only, 48 bases that are in frame from base 1. The germline V gene sets CDR1 to KGHSH and CDR2 to LQKENI. V is reduced by 2 bases and J by 2 bases, leaving a spacing of 14 bases between them. Here the CDR3 is joined to the reference TRBV18 and TRBJ2-3 genes, and the full variable domain is: NAGVMQNPRHLVRRRGQEARLRCSPMKGHSHVYWYRQLPEEGLKFMVYLQKENIIDESGMPKERFSAEFPKEGPSILRIQQVVRGDSAAYFCASSPTSRGSTDTQYFGPGTRLTVL.